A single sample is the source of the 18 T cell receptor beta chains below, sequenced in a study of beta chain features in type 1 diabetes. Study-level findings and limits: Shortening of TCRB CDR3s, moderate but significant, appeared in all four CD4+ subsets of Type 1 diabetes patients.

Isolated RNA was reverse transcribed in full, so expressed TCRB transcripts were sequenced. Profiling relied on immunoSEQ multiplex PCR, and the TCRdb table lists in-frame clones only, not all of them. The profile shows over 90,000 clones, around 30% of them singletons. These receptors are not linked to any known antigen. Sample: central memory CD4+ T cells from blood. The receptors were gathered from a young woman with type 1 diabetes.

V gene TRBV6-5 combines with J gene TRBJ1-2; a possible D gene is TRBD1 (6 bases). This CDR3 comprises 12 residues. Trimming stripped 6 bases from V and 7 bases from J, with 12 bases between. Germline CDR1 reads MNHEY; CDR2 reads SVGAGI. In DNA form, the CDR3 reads TGTGCCAGCAGGCTACAGGGTGGTGGCTACACCTTC. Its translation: CASRLQGGGYTF.

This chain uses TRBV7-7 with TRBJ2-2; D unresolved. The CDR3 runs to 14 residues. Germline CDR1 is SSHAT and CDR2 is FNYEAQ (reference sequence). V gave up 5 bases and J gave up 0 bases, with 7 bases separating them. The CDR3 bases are TGTGCCAGCAGCCAATACTCGAACACCGGGGAGCTGTTTTTT. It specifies CASSQYSNTGELFF.

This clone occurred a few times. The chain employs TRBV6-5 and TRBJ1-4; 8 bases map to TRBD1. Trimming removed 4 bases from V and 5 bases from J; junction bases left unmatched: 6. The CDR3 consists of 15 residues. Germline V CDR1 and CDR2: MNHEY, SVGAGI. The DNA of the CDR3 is TGTGCCAGCAGTTCCCTCCAGGGGGCGAATGAAAAACTGTTTTTT. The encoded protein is CASSSLQGANEKLFF.

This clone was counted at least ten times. The CDR3 region is CASSLGRSTGELFF. The CDR3 DNA is TGTGCCAGCAGCTTAGGGAGAAGCACCGGGGAGCTGTTTTTT. V usage is TRBV7-9 and J usage is TRBJ2-2, with D unclear. With 1 base removed from V and 4 bases from J, the gap between germline ends came to 7 bases. Per the germline V gene, CDR1 is SEHNR and CDR2 is FQNEAQ (reference sequence). The CDR3 has 14 residues.

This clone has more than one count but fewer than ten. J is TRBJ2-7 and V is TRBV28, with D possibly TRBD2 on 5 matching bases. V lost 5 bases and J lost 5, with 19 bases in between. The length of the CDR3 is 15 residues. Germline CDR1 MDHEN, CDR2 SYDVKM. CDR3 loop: CASSPGNSYTDEQYF. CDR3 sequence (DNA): TGTGCCAGCAGTCCGGGGAACTCCTACACAGACGAGCAGTACTTC.

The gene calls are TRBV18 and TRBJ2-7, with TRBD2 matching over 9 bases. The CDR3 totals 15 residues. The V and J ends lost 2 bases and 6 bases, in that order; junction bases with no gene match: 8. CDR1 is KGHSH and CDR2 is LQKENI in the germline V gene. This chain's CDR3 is CASSPIGSGSSEQYF. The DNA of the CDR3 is TGTGCCAGCTCACCAATCGGTAGCGGGAGTAGCGAGCAGTACTTC.

The CDR3 sequence: CSARTGVTTEAFF. CDR3 coding DNA: TGCAGCGCCAGGACAGGGGTTACCACTGAAGCTTTCTTT. The chain recombines TRBV29-1 with TRBJ1-1; 9 nucleotides match TRBD1. Trimming cost V 7 bases and J 4 bases; bases outside gene matches: 7. CDR1 SQVTM and CDR2 ANQGSEA come from the germline V gene. The CDR3 is made up of 13 amino acids.

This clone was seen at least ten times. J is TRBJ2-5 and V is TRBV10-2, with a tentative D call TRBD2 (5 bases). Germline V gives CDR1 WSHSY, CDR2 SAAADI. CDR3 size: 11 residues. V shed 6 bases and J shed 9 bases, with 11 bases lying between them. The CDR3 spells CASSGTSSQYF. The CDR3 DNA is TGCGCCAGCAGCGGTACTAGTTCCCAGTACTTC.

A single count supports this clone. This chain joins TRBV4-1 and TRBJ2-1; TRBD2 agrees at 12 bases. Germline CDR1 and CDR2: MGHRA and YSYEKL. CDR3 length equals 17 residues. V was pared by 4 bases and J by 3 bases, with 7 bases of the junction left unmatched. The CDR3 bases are TGCGCCAGCAGCCCGAGCGGACTAGCGGGACTCTACAATGAGCAGTTCTTC. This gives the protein CASSPSGLAGLYNEQFF.

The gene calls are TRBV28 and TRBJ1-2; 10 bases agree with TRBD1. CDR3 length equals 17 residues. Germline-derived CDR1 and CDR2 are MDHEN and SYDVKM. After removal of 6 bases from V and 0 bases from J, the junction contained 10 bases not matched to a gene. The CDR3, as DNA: TGTGCCAGCAGCGCTTCGACAGGGGGCGCCACTAACTATGGCTACACCTTC. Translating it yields CASSASTGGATNYGYTF.

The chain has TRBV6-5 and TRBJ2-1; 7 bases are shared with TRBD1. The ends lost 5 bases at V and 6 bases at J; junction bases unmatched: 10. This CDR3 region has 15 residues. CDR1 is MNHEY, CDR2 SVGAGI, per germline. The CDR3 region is CASSPIDRDSNEQFF. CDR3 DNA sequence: TGTGCCAGCAGTCCAATAGACCGGGACAGCAATGAGCAGTTCTTC.

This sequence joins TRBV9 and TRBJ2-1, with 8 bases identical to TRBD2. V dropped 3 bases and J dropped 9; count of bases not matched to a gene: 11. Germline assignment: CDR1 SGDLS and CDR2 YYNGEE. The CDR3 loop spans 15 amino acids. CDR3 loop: CASSEGTSDIGEQFF. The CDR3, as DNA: TGTGCCAGCAGCGAAGGGACTAGTGATATTGGTGAGCAGTTCTTC.

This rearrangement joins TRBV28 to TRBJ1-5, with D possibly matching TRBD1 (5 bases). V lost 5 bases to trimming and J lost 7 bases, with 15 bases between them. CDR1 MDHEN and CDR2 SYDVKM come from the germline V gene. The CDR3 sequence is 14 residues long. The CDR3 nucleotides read TGTGCCAGCAGTCTGCGGGGGGGAAGACAGCCCCAGCATTTT. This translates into CASSLRGGRQPQHF. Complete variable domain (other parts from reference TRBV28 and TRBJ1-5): DVKVTQSSRYLVKRTGEKVFLECVQDMDHENMFWYRQDPGLGLRLIYFSYDVKMKEKGDIPEGYSVSREKKERFSLILESASTNQTSMYLCASSLRGGRQPQHFGDGTRLSIL.

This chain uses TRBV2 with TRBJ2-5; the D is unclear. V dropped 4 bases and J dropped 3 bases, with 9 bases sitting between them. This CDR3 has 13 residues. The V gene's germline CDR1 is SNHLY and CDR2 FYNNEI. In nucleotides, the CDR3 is TGTGCCAGCAGTGTTGTGTATGAAGAGACCCAGTACTTC. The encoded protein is CASSVVYEETQYF.

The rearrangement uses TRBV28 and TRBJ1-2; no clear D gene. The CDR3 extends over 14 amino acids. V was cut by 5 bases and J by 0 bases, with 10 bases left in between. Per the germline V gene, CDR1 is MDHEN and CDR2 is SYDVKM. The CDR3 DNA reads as TGTGCCAGCAGTCTCCTCCAGGCTAACTATGGCTACACCTTC. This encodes CASSLLQANYGYTF.

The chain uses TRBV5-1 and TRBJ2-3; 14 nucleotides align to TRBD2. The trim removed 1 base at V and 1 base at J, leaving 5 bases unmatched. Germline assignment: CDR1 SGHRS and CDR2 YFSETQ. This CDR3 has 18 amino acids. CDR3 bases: TGCGCCAGCAGCTTGCAAGGGACTAGCGGGAGTCGCACAGATACGCAGTATTTT. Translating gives CASSLQGTSGSRTDTQYF. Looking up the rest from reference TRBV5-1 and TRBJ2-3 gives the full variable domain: KAGVTQTPRYLIKTRGQQVTLSCSPISGHRSVSWYQQTPGQGLQFLFEYFSETQRNKGNFPGRFSGRQFSNSRSEMNVSTLELGDSALYLCASSLQGTSGSRTDTQYFGPGTRLTVL.

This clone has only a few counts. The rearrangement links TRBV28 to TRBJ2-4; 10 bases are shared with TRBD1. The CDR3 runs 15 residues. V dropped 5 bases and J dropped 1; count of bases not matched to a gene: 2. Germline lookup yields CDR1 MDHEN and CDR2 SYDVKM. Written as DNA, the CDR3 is TGTGCCAGCAGTGACAGGGGGCTCGCCAAAAACATTCAGTACTTC. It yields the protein CASSDRGLAKNIQYF.

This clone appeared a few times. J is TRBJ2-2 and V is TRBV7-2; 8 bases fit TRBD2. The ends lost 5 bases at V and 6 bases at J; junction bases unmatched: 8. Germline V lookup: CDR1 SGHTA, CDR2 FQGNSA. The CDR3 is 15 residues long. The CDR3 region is CASSGKAGVPGELFF. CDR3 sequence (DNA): TGTGCCAGCAGCGGAAAAGCGGGAGTGCCCGGGGAGCTGTTTTTT.